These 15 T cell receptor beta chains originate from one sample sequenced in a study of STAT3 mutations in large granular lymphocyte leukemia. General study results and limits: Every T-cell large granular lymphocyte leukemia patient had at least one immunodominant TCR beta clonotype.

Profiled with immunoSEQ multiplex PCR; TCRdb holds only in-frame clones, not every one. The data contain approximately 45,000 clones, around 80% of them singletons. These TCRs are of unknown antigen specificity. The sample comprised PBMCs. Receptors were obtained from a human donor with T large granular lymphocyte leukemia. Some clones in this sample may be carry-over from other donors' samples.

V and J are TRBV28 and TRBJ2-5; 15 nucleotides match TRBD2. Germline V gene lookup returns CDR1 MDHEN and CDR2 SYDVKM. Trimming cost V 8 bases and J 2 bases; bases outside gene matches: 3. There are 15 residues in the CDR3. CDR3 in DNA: TGTGCCAGCGGGACTAGCGGGGGGTCTCAAGAGACCCAGTACTTC. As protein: CASGTSGGSQETQYF.

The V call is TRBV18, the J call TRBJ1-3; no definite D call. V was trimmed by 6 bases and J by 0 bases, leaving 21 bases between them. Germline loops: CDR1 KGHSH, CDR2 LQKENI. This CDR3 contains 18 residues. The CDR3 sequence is CASSPSSVGGSSGNTIYF. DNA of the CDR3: TGTGCCAGCTCCCCTTCTAGCGTCGGCGGAAGCTCTGGAAACACCATATATTTT.

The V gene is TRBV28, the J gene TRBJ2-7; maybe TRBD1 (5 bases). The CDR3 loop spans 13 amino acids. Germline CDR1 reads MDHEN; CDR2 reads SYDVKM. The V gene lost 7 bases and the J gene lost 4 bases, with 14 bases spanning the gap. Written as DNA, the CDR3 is TGTGCCAGCAAGGGGCTTACTATTTACGAGCAGTACTTC. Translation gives CASKGLTIYEQYF.

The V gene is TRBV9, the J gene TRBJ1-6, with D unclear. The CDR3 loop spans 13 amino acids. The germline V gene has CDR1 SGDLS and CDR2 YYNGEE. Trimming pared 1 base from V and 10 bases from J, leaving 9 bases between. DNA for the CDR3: TGTGCCAGCAGCGTACAGAAGGAGTCACCCCTCCACTTT. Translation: CASSVQKESPLHF. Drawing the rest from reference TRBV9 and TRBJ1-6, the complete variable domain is DSGVTQTPKHLITATGQRVTLRCSPRSGDLSVYWYQQSLDQGLQFLIQYYNGEERAKGNILERFSAQQFPDLHSELNLSSLELGDSALYFCASSVQKESPLHFGNGTRLTVT.

CDR3 protein: CASSYRGVGRDTF. The CDR3 coding sequence is TGTGCCAGCAGTTATAGAGGAGTTGGTCGTGACACCTTC. This chain joins TRBV6-5 and TRBJ1-2; D gene uncertain. CDR3 size: 13 residues. Per the germline V gene, CDR1 is MNHEY and CDR2 is SVGAGI. V lost 3 bases and J 12 bases, leaving 17 bases between the germline ends.

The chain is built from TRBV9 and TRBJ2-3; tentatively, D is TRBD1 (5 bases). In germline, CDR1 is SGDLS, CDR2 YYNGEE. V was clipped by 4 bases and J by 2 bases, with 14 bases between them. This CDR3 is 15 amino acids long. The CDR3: CASSYTQGYTDTQYF. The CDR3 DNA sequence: TGTGCCAGCAGCTACACCCAGGGTTACACAGATACGCAGTATTTT.

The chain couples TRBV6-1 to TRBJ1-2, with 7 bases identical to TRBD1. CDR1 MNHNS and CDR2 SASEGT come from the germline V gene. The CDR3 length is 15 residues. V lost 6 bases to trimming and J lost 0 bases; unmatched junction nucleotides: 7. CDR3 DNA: TGTGCCAGCAGGCCCGGGACAGCAGCTAACTATGGCTACACCTTC. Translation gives CASRPGTAANYGYTF.

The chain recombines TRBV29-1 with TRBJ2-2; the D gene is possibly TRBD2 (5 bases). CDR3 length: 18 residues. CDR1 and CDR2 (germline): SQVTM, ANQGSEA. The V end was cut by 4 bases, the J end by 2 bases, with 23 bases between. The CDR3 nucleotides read TGCAGCGTTGGACTACGGGTGACGACCCCACGTAACACCGGGGAGCTGTTTTTT. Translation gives CSVGLRVTTPRNTGELFF.

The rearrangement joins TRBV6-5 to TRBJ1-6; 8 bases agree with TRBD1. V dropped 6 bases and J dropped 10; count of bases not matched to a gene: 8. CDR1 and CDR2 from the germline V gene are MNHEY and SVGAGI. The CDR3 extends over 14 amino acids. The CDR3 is CASSPDRVQSPLHF. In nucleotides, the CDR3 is TGTGCCAGCAGCCCGGACAGGGTCCAATCACCCCTCCACTTT.

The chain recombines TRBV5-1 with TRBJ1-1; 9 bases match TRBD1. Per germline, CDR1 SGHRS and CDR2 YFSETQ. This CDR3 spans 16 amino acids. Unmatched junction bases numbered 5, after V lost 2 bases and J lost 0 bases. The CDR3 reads CASSFHTGGLNTEAFF. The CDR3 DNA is TGCGCCAGCAGCTTTCACACAGGGGGCCTGAACACTGAAGCTTTCTTT.

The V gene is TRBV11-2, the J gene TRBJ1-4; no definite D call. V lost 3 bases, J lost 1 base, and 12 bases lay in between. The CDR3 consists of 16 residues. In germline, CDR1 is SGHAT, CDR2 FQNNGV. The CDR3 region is CASSFRLSGTNEKLFF. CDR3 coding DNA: TGTGCCAGCAGCTTCCGGCTATCGGGAACTAATGAAAAACTGTTTTTT.

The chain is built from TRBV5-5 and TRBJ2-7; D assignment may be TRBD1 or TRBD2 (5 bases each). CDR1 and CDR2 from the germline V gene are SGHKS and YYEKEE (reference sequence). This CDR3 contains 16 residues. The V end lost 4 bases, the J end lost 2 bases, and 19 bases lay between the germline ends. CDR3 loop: CASSEGLGDRAYEQYF. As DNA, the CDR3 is TGTGCCAGCAGCGAGGGTCTTGGGGACCGAGCCTACGAGCAGTACTTC.

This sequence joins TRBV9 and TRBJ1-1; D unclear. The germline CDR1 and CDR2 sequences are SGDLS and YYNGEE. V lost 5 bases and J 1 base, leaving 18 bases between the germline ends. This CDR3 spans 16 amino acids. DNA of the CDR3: TGTGCCAGCAGTCCGGACCTGGGGTCTCGGAACACTGAAGCTTTCTTT. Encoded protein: CASSPDLGSRNTEAFF. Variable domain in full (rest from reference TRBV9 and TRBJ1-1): DSGVTQTPKHLITATGQRVTLRCSPRSGDLSVYWYQQSLDQGLQFLIQYYNGEERAKGNILERFSAQQFPDLHSELNLSSLELGDSALYFCASSPDLGSRNTEAFFGQGTRLTVV.

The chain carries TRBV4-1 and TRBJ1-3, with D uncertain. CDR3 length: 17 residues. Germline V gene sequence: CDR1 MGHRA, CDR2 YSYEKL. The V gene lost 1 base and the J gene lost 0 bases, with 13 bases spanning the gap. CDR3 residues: CASSQVPGRSSGNTIYF. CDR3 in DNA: TGCGCCAGCAGCCAAGTACCGGGCCGAAGCTCTGGAAACACCATATATTTT.

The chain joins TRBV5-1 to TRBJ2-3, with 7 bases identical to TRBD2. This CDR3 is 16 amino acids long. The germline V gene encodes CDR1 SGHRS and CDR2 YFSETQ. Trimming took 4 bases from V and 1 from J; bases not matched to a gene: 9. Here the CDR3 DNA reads TGCGCCAGCAGCCCGGCCCCCCTAGCGGGCACAGATACGCAGTATTTT. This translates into CASSPAPLAGTDTQYF.